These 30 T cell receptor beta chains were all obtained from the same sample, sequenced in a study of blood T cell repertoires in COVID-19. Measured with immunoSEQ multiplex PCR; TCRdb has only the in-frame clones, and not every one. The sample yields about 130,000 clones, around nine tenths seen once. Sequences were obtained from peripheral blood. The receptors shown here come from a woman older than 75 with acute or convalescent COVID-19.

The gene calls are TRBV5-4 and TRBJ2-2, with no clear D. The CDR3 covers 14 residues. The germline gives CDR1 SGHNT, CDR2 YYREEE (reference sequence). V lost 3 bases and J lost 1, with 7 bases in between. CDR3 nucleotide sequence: TGTGCCAGCAGCTCTACAGTGAACACCGGGGAGCTGTTTTTT. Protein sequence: CASSSTVNTGELFF.

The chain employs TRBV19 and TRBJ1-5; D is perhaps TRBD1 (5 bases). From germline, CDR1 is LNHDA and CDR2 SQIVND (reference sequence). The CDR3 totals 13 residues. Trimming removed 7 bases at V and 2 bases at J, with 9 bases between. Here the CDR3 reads CASNSGGNQPQHF. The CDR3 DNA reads TGTGCCAGTAATTCGGGGGGCAATCAGCCCCAGCATTTT.

Written as DNA, the CDR3 is TGTGCCTGGAGTGTACCGCGGGTCCGCGAGCAGTACTTC. Residues: CAWSVPRVREQYF. The chain recombines TRBV30 with TRBJ2-7, with a possible D match to TRBD2 (5 bases). The CDR3 is 13 residues long. From germline, CDR1 is GTSNPN and CDR2 SVGIG (reference sequence). V was shortened by 0 bases and J by 6 bases, with 12 bases between the two germline ends.

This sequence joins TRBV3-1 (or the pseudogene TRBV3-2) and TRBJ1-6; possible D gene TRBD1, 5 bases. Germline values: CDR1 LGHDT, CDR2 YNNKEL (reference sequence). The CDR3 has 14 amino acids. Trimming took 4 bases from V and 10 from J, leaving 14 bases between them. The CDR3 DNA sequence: TGTGCCAGCAGCCGGCGGGGGGTGGGATCACCCCTCCACTTT. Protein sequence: CASSRRGVGSPLHF.

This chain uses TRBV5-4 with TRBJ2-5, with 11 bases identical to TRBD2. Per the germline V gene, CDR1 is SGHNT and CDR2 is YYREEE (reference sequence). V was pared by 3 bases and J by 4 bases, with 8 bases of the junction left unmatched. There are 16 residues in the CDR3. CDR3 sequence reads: CASSSRSGRAPETQYF. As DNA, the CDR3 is TGTGCCAGCAGCTCACGTAGCGGGAGGGCCCCAGAGACCCAGTACTTC.

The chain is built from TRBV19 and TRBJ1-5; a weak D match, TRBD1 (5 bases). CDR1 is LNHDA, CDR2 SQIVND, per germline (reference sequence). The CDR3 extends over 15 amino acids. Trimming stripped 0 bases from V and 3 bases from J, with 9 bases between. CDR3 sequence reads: CASSIDQGHNQPQHF. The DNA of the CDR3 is TGTGCCAGTAGTATAGATCAGGGTCACAATCAGCCCCAGCATTTT.

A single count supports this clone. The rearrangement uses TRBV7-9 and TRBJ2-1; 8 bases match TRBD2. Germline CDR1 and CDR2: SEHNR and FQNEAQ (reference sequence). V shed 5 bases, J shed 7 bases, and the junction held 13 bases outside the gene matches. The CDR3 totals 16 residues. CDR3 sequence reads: CASSTARGGGRNEQFF. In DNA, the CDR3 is TGTGCCAGCAGCACGGCTAGGGGCGGGGGGCGTAATGAGCAGTTCTTC.

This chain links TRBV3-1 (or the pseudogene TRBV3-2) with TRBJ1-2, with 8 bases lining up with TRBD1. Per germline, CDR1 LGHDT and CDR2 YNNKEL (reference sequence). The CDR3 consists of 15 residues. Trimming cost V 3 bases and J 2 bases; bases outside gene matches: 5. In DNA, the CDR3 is TGTGCCAGCAGCCAGCAAACAGGGGGGAACTATGGCTACACCTTC. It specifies CASSQQTGGNYGYTF.

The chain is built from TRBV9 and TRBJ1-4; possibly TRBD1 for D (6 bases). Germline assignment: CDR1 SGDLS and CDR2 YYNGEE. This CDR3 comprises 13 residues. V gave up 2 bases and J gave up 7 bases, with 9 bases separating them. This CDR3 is CASSVQQGEKLFF. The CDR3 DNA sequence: TGTGCCAGCAGCGTTCAACAGGGTGAAAAACTGTTTTTT. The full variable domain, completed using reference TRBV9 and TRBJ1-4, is DSGVTQTPKHLITATGQRVTLRCSPRSGDLSVYWYQQSLDQGLQFLIQYYNGEERAKGNILERFSAQQFPDLHSELNLSSLELGDSALYFCASSVQQGEKLFFGSGTQLSVL.

CDR3 sequence (DNA): TGTGCCAGCAGTAATCATATTGCGAGTGGAAACACCATATATTTT. Protein: CASSNHIASGNTIYF. The rearrangement joins TRBV6-5 to TRBJ1-3; D gene uncertain. The V end was cut by 5 bases, the J end by 3 bases, with 14 bases between. CDR3 size: 15 residues. Germline V gene data show CDR1 as MNHEY and CDR2 as SVGAGI.

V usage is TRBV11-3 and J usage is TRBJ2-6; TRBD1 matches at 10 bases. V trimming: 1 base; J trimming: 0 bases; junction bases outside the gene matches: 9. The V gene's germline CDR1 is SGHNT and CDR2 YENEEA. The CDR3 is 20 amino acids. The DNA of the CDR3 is TGTGCCAGCAGCTTAGGGACAGGGGGAAAAGCGAACTCTGGGGCCAACGTCCTGACTTTC. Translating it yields CASSLGTGGKANSGANVLTF.

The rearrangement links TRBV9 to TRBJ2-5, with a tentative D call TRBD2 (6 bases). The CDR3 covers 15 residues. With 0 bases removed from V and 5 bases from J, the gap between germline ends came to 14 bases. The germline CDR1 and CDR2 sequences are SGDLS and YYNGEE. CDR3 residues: CASSVGWGVGETQYF. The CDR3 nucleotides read TGTGCCAGCAGCGTAGGCTGGGGGGTGGGGGAGACCCAGTACTTC. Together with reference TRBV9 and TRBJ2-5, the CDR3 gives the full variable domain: DSGVTQTPKHLITATGQRVTLRCSPRSGDLSVYWYQQSLDQGLQFLIQYYNGEERAKGNILERFSAQQFPDLHSELNLSSLELGDSALYFCASSVGWGVGETQYFGPGTRLLVL.

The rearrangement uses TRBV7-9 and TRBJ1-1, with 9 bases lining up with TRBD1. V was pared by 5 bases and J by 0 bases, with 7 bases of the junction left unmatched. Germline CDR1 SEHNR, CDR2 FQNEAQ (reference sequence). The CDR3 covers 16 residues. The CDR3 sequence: CASSRTGAGLNTEAFF. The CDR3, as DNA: TGTGCCAGCAGCAGGACAGGGGCCGGTCTGAACACTGAAGCTTTCTTT.

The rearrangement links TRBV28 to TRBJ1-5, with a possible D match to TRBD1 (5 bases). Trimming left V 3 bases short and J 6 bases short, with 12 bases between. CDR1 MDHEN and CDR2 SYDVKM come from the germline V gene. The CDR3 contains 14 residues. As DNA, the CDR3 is TGTGCCAGCAGTTTTAGCAGGGATGCTCAGCCCCAGCATTTT. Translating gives CASSFSRDAQPQHF.

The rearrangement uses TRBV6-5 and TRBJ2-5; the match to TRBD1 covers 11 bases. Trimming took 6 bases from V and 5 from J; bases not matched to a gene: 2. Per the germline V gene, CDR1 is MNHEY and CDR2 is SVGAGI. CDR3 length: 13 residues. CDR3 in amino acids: CASSRDRGETQYF. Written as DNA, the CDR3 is TGTGCCAGCAGCCGGGACAGGGGGGAGACCCAGTACTTC.

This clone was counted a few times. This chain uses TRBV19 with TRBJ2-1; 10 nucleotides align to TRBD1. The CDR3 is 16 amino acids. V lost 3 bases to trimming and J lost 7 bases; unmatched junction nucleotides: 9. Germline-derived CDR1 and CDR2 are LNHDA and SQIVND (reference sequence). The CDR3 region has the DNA TGTGCCAGTAGTATCGCGACAGGGGGCGCAGTTAATGAGCAGTTCTTC. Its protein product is CASSIATGGAVNEQFF.

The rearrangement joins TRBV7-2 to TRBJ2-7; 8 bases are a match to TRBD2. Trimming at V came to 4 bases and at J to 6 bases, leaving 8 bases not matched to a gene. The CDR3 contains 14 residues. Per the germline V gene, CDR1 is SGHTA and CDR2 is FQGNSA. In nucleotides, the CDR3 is TGTGCCAGCAGCTCCTCTTCGGGGGGGCTCGAGCAGTACTTC. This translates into CASSSSSGGLEQYF.

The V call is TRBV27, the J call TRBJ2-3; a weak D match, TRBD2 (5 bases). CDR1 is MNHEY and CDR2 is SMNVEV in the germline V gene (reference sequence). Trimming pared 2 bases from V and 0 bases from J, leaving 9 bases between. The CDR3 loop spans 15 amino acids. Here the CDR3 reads CASSLASLSTDTQYF. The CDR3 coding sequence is TGTGCCAGCAGTTTAGCTAGCTTAAGCACAGATACGCAGTATTTT.

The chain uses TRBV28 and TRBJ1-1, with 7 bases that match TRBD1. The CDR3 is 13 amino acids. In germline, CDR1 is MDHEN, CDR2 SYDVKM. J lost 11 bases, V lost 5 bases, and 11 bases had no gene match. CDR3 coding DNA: TGTGCCAGCAGTCCAGGACAGCCGACAGGGGCTTTCTTT. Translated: CASSPGQPTGAFF.

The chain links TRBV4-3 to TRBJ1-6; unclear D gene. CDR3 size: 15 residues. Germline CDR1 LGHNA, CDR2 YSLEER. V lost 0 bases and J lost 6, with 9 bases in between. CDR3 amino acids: CASSQDGSFNSPLHF. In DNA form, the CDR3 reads TGCGCCAGCAGCCAAGATGGGAGTTTTAATTCACCCCTCCACTTT.

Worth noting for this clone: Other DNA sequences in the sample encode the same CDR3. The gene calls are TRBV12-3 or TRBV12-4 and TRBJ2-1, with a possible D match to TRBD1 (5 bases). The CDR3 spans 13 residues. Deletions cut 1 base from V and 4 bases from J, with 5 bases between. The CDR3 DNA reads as TGTGCCAGCAGTTTAGGACAGTACAATGAGCAGTTCTTC. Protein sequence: CASSLGQYNEQFF.

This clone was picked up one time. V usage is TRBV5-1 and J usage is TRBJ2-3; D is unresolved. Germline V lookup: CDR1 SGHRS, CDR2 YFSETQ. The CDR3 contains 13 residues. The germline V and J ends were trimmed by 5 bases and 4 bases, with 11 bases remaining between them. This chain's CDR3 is CASSLVGPDTQYF. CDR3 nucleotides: TGCGCCAGCAGTCTAGTCGGCCCAGATACGCAGTATTTT.

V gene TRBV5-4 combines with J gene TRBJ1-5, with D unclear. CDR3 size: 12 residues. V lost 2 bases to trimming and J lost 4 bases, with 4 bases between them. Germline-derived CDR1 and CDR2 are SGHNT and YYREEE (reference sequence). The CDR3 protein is CASSFQNQPQHF. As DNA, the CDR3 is TGTGCCAGCAGCTTCCAGAATCAGCCCCAGCATTTT.

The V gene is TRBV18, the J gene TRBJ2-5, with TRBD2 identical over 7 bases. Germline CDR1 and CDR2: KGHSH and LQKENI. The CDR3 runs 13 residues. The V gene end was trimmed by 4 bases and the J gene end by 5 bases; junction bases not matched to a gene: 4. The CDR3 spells CASSLTGRETQYF. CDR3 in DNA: TGTGCCAGCTCACTAACCGGGAGGGAGACCCAGTACTTC.

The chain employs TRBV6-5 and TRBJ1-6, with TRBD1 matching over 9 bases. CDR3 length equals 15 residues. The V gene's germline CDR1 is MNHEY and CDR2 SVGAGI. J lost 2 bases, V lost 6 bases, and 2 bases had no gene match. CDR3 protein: CASRRTGAYNSPLHF. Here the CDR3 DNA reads TGTGCCAGCAGGAGGACAGGGGCCTATAATTCACCCCTCCACTTT.

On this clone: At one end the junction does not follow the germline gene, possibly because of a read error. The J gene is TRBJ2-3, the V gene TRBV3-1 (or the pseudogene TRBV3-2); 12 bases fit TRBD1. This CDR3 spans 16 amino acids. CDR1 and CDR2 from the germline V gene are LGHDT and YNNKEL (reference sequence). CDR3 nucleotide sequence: TGTGCCGGCAGCCCGGGACAGGGGGCGGCCACAGATACGCAGTATTTT. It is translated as CAGSPGQGAATDTQYF.

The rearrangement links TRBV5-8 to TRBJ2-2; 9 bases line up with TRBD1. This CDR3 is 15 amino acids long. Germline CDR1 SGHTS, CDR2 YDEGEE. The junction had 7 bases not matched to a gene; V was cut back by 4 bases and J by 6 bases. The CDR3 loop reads CASSRTGGWAGELFF. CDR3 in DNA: TGTGCCAGCAGCCGTACAGGGGGCTGGGCCGGGGAGCTGTTTTTT. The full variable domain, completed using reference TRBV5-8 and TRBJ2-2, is EAGVTQSPTHLIKTRGQQATLRCSPISGHTSVYWYQQALGLGLQFLLWYDEGEERNRGNFPPRFSGRQFPNYSSELNVNALELEDSALYLCASSRTGGWAGELFFGEGSRLTVL.

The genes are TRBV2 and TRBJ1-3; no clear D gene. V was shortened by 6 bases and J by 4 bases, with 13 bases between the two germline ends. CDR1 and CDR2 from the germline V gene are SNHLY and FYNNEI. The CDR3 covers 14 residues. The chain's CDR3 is CASRAGIWGNTIYF. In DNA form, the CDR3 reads TGTGCCAGCAGGGCGGGTATTTGGGGAAACACCATATATTTT.

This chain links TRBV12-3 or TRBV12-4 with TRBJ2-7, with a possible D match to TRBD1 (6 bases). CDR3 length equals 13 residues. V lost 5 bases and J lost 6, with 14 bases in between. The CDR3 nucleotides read TGTGCCAGCAGTGTCAGGGGAGTGGGCGAGCAGTACTTC. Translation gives CASSVRGVGEQYF.

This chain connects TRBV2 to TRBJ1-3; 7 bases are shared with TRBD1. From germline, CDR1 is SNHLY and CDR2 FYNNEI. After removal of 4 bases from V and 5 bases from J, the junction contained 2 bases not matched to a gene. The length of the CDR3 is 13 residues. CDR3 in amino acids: CASSAGGRNTIYF. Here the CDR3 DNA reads TGTGCCAGCAGTGCAGGGGGAAGAAACACCATATATTTT. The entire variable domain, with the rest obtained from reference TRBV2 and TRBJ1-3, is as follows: EPEVTQTPSHQVTQMGQEVILRCVPISNHLYFYWYRQILGQKVEFLVSFYNNEISEKSEIFDDQFSVERPDGSNFTLKIRSTKLEDSAMYFCASSAGGRNTIYFGEGSWLTVV.